These T cell receptor beta chains were read from a single sample in a study of blood T cell repertoires in COVID-19. The data were produced by immunoSEQ multiplex PCR, yet TCRdb's version contains in-frame clones alone and is incomplete. The profile shows about 400,000 clones, about 85% of them singletons. The sample consisted of PBMCs or T cells enriched from blood (not recorded which). The receptor source for this set is a woman under 30 with acute COVID-19. CDR3s include the opening cysteine and the closing phenylalanine or tryptophan. The D gene is left open where the match is weak. Size values are once, few and many counts, or a class for expanded clones, and some rows have none.

CDR3 protein: CASSISRGAAYNEQFF; CDR3 DNA: TGTGCCAGTAGTATTTCTCGGGGGGCAGCCTACAATGAGCAGTTCTTC; V gene: TRBV19; J gene: TRBJ2-1; clone size: -; D gene: -
CDR3 protein: CASSASSGRVDTGELFF; CDR3 DNA: TGTGCCAGCAGCGCGTCTAGCGGGAGGGTTGACACCGGGGAGCTGTTTTTT; V gene: TRBV7-2; J gene: TRBJ2-2; clone size: -; D gene: TRBD2
CDR3 protein: CASSRDFSKNIQYF; CDR3 DNA: TGTGCCAGCAGCCGGGATTTTAGTAAAAACATTCAGTACTTC; V gene: TRBV6-5; J gene: TRBJ2-4; clone size: -; D gene: -
CDR3 protein: CASSSGLAGKTYEQYF; CDR3 DNA: TGTGCCAGCAGCTCGGGACTAGCGGGAAAAACCTACGAGCAGTACTTC; V gene: TRBV7-9; J gene: TRBJ2-7; clone size: -; D gene: TRBD2
CDR3 protein: CASSQVSEKLFF; CDR3 DNA: TGTGCCAGCAGCCAAGTGAGTGAAAAACTGTTTTTT; V gene: TRBV3-1/TRBV3-2; J gene: TRBJ1-4; clone size: -; D gene: -
CDR3 protein: CASSLTSGGIYEQYF; CDR3 DNA: TGTGCCAGCAGCTTAACCAGCGGTGGCATCTACGAGCAGTACTTC; V gene: TRBV7-2; J gene: TRBJ2-7; clone size: -; D gene: -
CDR3 protein: CASIGRGNTDTQYF; CDR3 DNA: TGTGCCAGCATCGGTCGGGGGAACACAGATACGCAGTATTTT; V gene: TRBV28; J gene: TRBJ2-3; clone size: -; D gene: -
CDR3 protein: CARSLGREGREQFF; CDR3 DNA: TGTGCCAGAAGCTTGGGGCGGGAGGGCCGTGAGCAGTTCTTC; V gene: TRBV5-3; J gene: TRBJ2-1; clone size: -; D gene: TRBD2
CDR3 protein: CSASPGESGANVLTF; CDR3 DNA: TGCAGTGCCAGTCCCGGTGAATCTGGGGCCAACGTCCTGACTTTC; V gene: TRBV20-1; J gene: TRBJ2-6; clone size: -; D gene: -
CDR3 protein: CASPNSDINYGYTF; CDR3 DNA: TGTGCCAGCCCTAACTCTGACATCAACTATGGCTACACCTTC; V gene: TRBV2; J gene: TRBJ1-2; clone size: few; D gene: -
CDR3 protein: CASSPSARREGGDTQYF; CDR3 DNA: TGTGCCAGCAGTCCGTCCGCGAGGCGGGAGGGGGGAGATACGCAGTATTTT; V gene: TRBV28; J gene: TRBJ2-3; clone size: once; D gene: TRBD2